The following is a TCR beta chain sequence with its context. In the authors' methods: By means of reference gene primer amplification, nucleated cell counts were estimated. Repertoires were generated with immunoSEQ multiplex PCR, while TCRdb's copy carries only in-frame clones and drops some. V and J calls plus clone size are reproduced from that table; the DNA served to infer D and trimming. The table records roughly 220,000 clones, 65% to 90% of them present only once. This record comes from a study of blood T cell repertoires in COVID-19. The overall study: Whether acute or convalescent, the COVID-19 samples came from the United States, Italy and Spain.

The clonotype was recovered from a woman in her thirties or forties who had recovered from COVID-19. The sample consisted of peripheral blood.

Here the CDR3 reads CAWGRDEDGYTF. The CDR3 region has the DNA TGTGCCTGGGGCCGGGATGAAGATGGCTACACCTTC. The chain links TRBV30 to TRBJ1-2; no clear D gene. V lost 5 bases to trimming and J lost 6 bases, with 13 bases between them. The CDR3 runs 12 residues. From germline, CDR1 is GTSNPN and CDR2 SVGIG (reference sequence). Supplemented by reference TRBV30 and TRBJ1-2, the full variable domain reads SQTIHQWPATLVQPVGSPLSLECTVEGTSNPNLYWYRQAAGRGLQLLFYSVGIGQISSEVPQNLSASRPQDRQFILSSKKLLLSDSGFYLCAWGRDEDGYTFGSGTRLTVV.